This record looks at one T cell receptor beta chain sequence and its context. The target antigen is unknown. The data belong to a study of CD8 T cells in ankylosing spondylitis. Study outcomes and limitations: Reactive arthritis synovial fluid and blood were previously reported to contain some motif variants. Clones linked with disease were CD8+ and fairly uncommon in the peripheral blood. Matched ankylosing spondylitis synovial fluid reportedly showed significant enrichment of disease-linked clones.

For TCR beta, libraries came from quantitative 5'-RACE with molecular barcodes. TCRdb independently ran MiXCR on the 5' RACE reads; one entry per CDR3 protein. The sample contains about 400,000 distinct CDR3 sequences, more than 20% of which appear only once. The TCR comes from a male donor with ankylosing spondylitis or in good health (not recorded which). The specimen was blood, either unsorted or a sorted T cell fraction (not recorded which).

CDR3 residues: CASSQGQGALYEQYF. CDR3 bases: TGCGCCAGCAGCCAAGGACAGGGGGCCCTCTACGAGCAGTACTTC. J is TRBJ2-7 and V is TRBV4-1; 10 bases match TRBD1. V lost 1 base, J lost 3 bases, and 3 bases stayed unmatched. CDR3 length: 15 amino acids. Germline V CDR1 and CDR2: MGHRA, YSYEKL.